The 7 T cell receptor beta chains below were found in one sample sequenced in a study of OX40 agonist ivuxolimab in advanced cancers. Sequenced by immunoSEQ multiplex PCR; TCRdb stores in-frame clones only, minus some. The table has roughly 34,000 clones, roughly 90% seen once. The starting material was CD4+ or CD8+ T cells sorted from blood, obtained in a trial of the OX40 agonist ivuxolimab. The receptor source for this set is an adult with an advanced solid tumor such as melanoma, head and neck, liver or kidney cancer.

The chain links TRBV5-1 to TRBJ2-7; the D gene is possibly TRBD2 (6 bases). Germline lookup yields CDR1 SGHRS and CDR2 YFSETQ. Trimming pared 4 bases from V and 5 bases from J, leaving 19 bases between. The CDR3 spans 15 residues. The CDR3 spells CASSPSGDSAHEQYF. CDR3 bases: TGCGCCAGCAGCCCTTCGGGGGATTCGGCCCACGAGCAGTACTTC. Full variable domain (rest looked up from reference TRBV5-1 and TRBJ2-7): KAGVTQTPRYLIKTRGQQVTLSCSPISGHRSVSWYQQTPGQGLQFLFEYFSETQRNKGNFPGRFSGRQFSNSRSEMNVSTLELGDSALYLCASSPSGDSAHEQYFGPGTRLTVT.

The rearrangement joins TRBV15 to TRBJ2-7; D is undetermined. Germline V gives CDR1 LNHNV, CDR2 YYDKDF (reference sequence). With 3 bases removed from V and 2 bases from J, the gap between germline ends came to 8 bases. The CDR3 sequence is 13 residues long. In nucleotides, the CDR3 is TGTGCCACCAGCAGGGAGTTCACCTACGAGCAGTACTTC. This encodes CATSREFTYEQYF.

The rearrangement links TRBV10-3 to TRBJ2-2; 8 positions agree with TRBD1. V was clipped by 3 bases and J by 2 bases; unmatched bases: 5. Germline V CDR1 and CDR2: ENHRY, SYGVKD. The CDR3 loop spans 16 amino acids. The CDR3 spells CAISEQDRGNTGELFF. CDR3 DNA sequence: TGTGCCATCAGTGAACAAGACAGGGGAAACACCGGGGAGCTGTTTTTT.

V and J are TRBV5-1 and TRBJ2-5; 11 bases line up with TRBD1. CDR3 length equals 16 residues. Per germline, CDR1 SGHRS and CDR2 YFSETQ. The J segment lost 1 base and the V segment lost 4 bases, leaving 6 bases of the junction unmatched. CDR3: CASSLSGTGGQETQYF. The CDR3, as DNA: TGCGCCAGCAGCCTCTCCGGGACAGGGGGCCAAGAGACCCAGTACTTC.

The chain joins TRBV10-2 to TRBJ2-1; D might be TRBD2 (5 bases). Germline V lookup: CDR1 WSHSY, CDR2 SAAADI. Trimming removed 3 bases at V and 10 bases at J, with 7 bases between. This CDR3 is 11 amino acids long. The CDR3 is CASSDTGEQFF. DNA for the CDR3: TGCGCCAGCAGTGACACGGGGGAGCAGTTCTTC.

The sample holds one count of this clone. The V call is TRBV7-6, the J call TRBJ2-7, with D possibly matching TRBD2 (5 bases). The CDR3 consists of 15 residues. Germline V gives CDR1 SGHVS, CDR2 FNYEAQ. V lost 5 bases to trimming and J lost 1 base, with 15 bases between them. CDR3 region: CASSKARDPSYEQYF. CDR3 in DNA: TGTGCCAGCAGCAAGGCACGGGATCCATCCTACGAGCAGTACTTC.

The chain combines TRBV19 with TRBJ2-3, with 11 bases lining up with TRBD1. The V gene end was trimmed by 5 bases and the J gene end by 9 bases; junction bases not matched to a gene: 13. The CDR3 runs 16 residues. The germline CDR1 and CDR2 sequences are LNHDA and SQIVND (reference sequence). DNA for the CDR3: TGTGCCAGTAGTTTTTCCGGGACAGGGGGTTTCGGAACGCAGTATTTT. Translating gives CASSFSGTGGFGTQYF.